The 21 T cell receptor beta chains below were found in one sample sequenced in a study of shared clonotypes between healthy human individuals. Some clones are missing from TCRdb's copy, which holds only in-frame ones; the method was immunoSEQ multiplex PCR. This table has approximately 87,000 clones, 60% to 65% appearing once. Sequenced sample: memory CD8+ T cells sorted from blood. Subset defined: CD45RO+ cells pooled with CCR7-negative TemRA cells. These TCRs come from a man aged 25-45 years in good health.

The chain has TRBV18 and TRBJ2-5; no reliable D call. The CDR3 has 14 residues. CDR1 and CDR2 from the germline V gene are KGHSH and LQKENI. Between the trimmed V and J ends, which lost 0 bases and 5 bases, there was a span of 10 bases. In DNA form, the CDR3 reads TGTGCCAGCTCACCACCTTCGGGCTGGGAGACCCAGTACTTC. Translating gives CASSPPSGWETQYF.

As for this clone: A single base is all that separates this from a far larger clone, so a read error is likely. CDR3 DNA sequence: TGTGCCAGCAGCTTGGCCATGGGGGCGGTGTATGGCTACACCTTC. This gives the protein CASSLAMGAVYGYTF. The chain joins TRBV5-4 to TRBJ1-2; possibly TRBD1 for D (6 bases). Trimming pared 0 bases from V and 5 bases from J, leaving 14 bases between. The CDR3 has 15 residues. Germline CDR1 reads SGHNT; CDR2 reads YYREEE (reference sequence). The full variable domain, in which reference TRBV5-4 and TRBJ1-2 provide the parts outside the CDR3, is ETGVTQSPTHLIKTRGQQVTLRCSSQSGHNTVSWYQQALGQGPQFIFQYYREEENGRGNFPPRFSGLQFPNYSSELNVNALELDDSALYLCASSLAMGAVYGYTFGSGTRLTVV.

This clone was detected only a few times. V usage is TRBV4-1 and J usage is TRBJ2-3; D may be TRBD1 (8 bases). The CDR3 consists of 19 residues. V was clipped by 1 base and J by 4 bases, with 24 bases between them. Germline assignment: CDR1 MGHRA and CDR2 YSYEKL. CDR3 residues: CASSQALRGHRGGPDTQYF. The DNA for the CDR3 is TGCGCCAGCAGCCAAGCTCTAAGGGGTCACAGGGGGGGCCCAGATACGCAGTATTTT.

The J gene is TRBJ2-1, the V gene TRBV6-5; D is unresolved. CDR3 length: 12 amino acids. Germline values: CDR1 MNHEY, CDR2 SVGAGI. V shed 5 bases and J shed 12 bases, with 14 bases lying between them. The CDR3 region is CASSVSSVGQFF. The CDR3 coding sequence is TGTGCCAGCAGTGTCTCATCCGTCGGGCAGTTCTTC.

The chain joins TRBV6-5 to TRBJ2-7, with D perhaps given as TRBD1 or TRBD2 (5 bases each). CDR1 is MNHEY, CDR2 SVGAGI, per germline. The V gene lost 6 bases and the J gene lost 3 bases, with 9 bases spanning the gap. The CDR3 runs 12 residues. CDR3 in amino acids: CASRRGDYEQYF. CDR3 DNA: TGTGCCAGCAGGAGGGGAGACTACGAGCAGTACTTC.

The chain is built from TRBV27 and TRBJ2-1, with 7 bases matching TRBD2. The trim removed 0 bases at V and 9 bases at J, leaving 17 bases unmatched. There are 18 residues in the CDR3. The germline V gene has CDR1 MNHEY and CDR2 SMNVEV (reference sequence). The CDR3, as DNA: TGTGCCAGCAGTTTATCTATCCAAACCGGGACTAAGTTCGGTGAGCAGTTCTTC. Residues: CASSLSIQTGTKFGEQFF.

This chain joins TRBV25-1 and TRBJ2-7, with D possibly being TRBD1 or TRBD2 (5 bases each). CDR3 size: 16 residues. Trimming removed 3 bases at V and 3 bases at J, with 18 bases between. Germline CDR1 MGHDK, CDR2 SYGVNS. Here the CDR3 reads CASSDRGARAIYEQYF. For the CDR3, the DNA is TGTGCCAGCAGTGATCGGGGCGCCAGGGCGATCTACGAGCAGTACTTC.

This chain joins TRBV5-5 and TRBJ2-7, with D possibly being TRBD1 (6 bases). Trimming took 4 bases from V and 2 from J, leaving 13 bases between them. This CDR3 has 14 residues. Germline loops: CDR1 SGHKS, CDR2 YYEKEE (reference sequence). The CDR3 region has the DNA TGTGCCAGCAGCGACCCGGGACAAGCCTACGAGCAGTACTTC. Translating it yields CASSDPGQAYEQYF.

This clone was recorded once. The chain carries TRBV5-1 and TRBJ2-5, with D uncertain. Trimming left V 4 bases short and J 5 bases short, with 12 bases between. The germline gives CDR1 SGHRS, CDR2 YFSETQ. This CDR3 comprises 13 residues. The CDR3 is CASSLLVKETQYF. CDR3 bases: TGCGCCAGCAGCCTGTTAGTAAAGGAGACCCAGTACTTC. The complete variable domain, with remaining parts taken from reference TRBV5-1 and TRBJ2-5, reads KAGVTQTPRYLIKTRGQQVTLSCSPISGHRSVSWYQQTPGQGLQFLFEYFSETQRNKGNFPGRFSGRQFSNSRSEMNVSTLELGDSALYLCASSLLVKETQYFGPGTRLLVL.

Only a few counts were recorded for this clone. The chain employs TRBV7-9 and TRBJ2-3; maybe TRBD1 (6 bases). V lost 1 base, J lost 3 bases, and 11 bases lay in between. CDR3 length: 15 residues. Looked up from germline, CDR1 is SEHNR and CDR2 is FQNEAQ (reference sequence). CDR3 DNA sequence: TGTGCCAGCAGCTTAGTGGTTAGGGGGACAGATACGCAGTATTTT. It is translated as CASSLVVRGTDTQYF.

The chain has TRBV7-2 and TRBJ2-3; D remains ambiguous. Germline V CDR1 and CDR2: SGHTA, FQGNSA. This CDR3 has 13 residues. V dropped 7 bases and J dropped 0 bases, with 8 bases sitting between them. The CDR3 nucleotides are TGTGCCAGCACCCCCCCCAGCACAGATACGCAGTATTTT. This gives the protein CASTPPSTDTQYF.

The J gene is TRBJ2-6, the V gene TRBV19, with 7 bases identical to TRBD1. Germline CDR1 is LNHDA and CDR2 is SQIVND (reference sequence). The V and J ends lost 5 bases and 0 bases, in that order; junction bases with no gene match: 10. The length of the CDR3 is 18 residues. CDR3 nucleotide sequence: TGTGCCAGTAGTCTATCGACAGGGACCGACTCTGGGGCCAACGTCCTGACTTTC. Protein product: CASSLSTGTDSGANVLTF. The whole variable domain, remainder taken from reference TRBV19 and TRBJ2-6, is DGGITQSPKYLFRKEGQNVTLSCEQNLNHDAMYWYRQDPGQGLRLIYYSQIVNDFQKGDIAEGYSVSREKKESFPLTVTSAQKNPTAFYLCASSLSTGTDSGANVLTFGAGSRLTVL.

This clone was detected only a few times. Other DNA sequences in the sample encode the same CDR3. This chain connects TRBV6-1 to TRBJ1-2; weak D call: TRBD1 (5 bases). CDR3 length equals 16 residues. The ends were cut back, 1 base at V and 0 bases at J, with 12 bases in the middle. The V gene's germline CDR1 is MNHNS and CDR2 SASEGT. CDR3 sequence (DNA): TGTGCCAGCAGTGAAGGGAGGGGCAGAGCTAACTATGGCTACACCTTC. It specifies CASSEGRGRANYGYTF.

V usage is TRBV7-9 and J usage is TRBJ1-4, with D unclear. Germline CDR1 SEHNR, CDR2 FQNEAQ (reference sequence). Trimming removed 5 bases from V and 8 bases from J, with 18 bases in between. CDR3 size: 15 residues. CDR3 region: CASSPLWLKREKLFF. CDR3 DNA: TGTGCCAGCAGCCCCCTCTGGTTGAAGCGGGAAAAACTGTTTTTT.

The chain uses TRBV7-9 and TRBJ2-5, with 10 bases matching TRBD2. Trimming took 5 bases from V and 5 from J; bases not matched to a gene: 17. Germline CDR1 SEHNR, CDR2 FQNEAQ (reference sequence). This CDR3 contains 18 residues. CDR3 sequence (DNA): TGTGCCAGCAGCCTGTTAGCCGTCTTAGCGGGAGGATGGGAGACCCAGTACTTC. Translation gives CASSLLAVLAGGWETQYF.

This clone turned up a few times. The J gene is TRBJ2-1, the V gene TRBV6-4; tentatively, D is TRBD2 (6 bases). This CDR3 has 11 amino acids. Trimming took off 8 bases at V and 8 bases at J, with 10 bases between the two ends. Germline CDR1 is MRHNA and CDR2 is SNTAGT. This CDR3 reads CASSPGDEQFF. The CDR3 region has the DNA TGTGCCAGCTCCCCGGGAGATGAGCAGTTCTTC.

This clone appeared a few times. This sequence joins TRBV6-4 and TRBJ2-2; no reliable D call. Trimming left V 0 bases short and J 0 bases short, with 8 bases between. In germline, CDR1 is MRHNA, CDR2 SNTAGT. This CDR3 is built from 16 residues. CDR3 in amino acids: CASSDSAGTNTGELFF. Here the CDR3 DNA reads TGTGCCAGCAGTGACTCGGCAGGAACGAACACCGGGGAGCTGTTTTTT.

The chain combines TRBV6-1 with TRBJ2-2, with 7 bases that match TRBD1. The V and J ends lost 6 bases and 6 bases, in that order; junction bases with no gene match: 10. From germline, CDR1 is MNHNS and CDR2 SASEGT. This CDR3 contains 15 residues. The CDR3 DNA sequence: TGTGCCAGCAGAACCAACCCTGACAGGGCCGGGGAGCTGTTTTTT. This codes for CASRTNPDRAGELFF.

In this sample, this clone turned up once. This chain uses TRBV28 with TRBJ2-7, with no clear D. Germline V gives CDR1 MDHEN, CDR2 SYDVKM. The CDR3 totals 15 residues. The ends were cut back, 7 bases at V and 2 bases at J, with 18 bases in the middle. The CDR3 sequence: CASTIGAGVTYEQYF. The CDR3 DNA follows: TGTGCCAGCACCATAGGAGCTGGGGTAACCTACGAGCAGTACTTC.

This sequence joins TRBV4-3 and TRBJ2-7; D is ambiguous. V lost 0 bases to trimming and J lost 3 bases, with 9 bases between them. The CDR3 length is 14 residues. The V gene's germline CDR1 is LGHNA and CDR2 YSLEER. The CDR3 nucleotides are TGCGCCAGCAGCCAAGAAAGGGTAGTCTACGAGCAGTACTTC. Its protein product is CASSQERVVYEQYF.

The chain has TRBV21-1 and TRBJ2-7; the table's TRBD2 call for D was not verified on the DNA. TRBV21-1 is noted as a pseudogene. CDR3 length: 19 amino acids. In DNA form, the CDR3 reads TGTGCCAGCAGCAAAGTTGCGGGTTTTGCCCCGGTGCGATACTACGAGCAGTACTTC. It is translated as CASSKVAGFAPVRYYEQYF.